This is a list of T cell receptor beta chains from one sample in a study of T cell responses to AZD1222 COVID-19 vaccine. The repertoire was sequenced with immunoSEQ multiplex PCR; TCRdb's copy has only in-frame clones and lacks some. The sample holds about 110,000 clones, roughly 91% seen once. The sequencing used peripheral blood, collected 28 days after the second AZD1222 dose. Every receptor here comes from an adult who received the AZD1222 COVID-19 vaccine. The CDR3 runs from the conserved cysteine through the conserved F or W. A D gene is named only where the DNA matches it firmly. The size of a clone is reported for some rows only, either as once, few or many, or as a class for expanded clones.

TRBJ2-2 | TRBV2 | - | once | TGTGCCAGCAGTGTCGAACAGGGGAACACCGGGGAGCTGTTTTTT | CASSVEQGNTGELFF
TRBJ1-5 | TRBV7-9 | TRBD1 | - | TGTGCCAGCAGCCGGGACAGCTACCAGCCCCAGCATTTT | CASSRDSYQPQHF
TRBJ1-1 | TRBV10-1 | - | - | TGCGCCAGCAGTGAGGGTATGGGGGAGGGCCAAAAAGCTTTCTTT | CASSEGMGEGQKAFF
TRBJ1-3 | TRBV5-1 | - | - | TGCGCCAGCAGTTCCCCTACAGCCTCTGGAAACACCATATATTTT | CASSSPTASGNTIYF
TRBJ2-7 | TRBV6-5 | - | - | TGTGCCAGCAGTTTCCCCGGGGGCTACGAGCAGTACTTC | CASSFPGGYEQYF
TRBJ1-1 | TRBV10-3 | - | - | TGTGCCATCGGAAAGGACAGCCACCCAAAAGGAGATGAAGCTTTCTTT | CAIGKDSHPKGDEAFF
TRBJ2-5 | TRBV5-1 | - | - | TGCGCCAGCAGCTTCGGGCTAGTCGTAGAGACCCAGTACTTC | CASSFGLVVETQYF
TRBJ2-2 | TRBV11-3 | - | - | TGTGCCAGCAGCTTATACGCCGGAGGACCAGGCGACACCGGGGAGCTGTTTTTT | CASSLYAGGPGDTGELFF
TRBJ2-7 | TRBV12-3/TRBV12-4 | - | - | TGTGCCAGCAGTTCTCAATTCGAGCAGTACTTC | CASSSQFEQYF
TRBJ2-5 | TRBV4-1 | TRBD1 | once | TGCGCCAGCAGCCCCAGACAGGGCGTGACCCAGTACTTC | CASSPRQGVTQYF
TRBJ2-3 | TRBV12-5 | - | - | TGTGCTAGTGCCTCAGTGGCAGATACGCAGTATTTT | CASASVADTQYF
TRBJ1-5 | TRBV4-2 | - | - | TGTGCCAGCAGCATCAACTGGGGGGAGTCTTCCCAGCATTTT | CASSINWGESSQHF
TRBJ2-7 | TRBV19 | - | - | TGTGCCAGTAGGGGAAGAATTCAGGGAGCCTACGAGCAGTACTTC | CASRGRIQGAYEQYF
TRBJ1-2 | TRBV6-5 | TRBD1 | - | TGTGCCAGCAGCCCCGACAGGGACTATGGCTACACCTTC | CASSPDRDYGYTF
TRBJ1-5 | TRBV18 | - | - | TGTGCCAGCTCTCCGCGAAACAGGGACGGAAGCAATCAGCCCCAGCATTTT | CASSPRNRDGSNQPQHF
TRBJ1-3 | TRBV4-1 | - | - | TGCGCCAGCAGCCAAGGCCCCGGGAGAAGCTCTGGAAACACCATATATTTT | CASSQGPGRSSGNTIYF
TRBJ2-7 | TRBV6-2/TRBV6-3 | - | - | TGTGCCAGCAGTTACTTGGGGGAATACAACGAGCAGTACTTC | CASSYLGEYNEQYF
TRBJ2-3 | TRBV5-4 | - | - | TGTGCCAGCAGCCCCCACGGAGGGGGCAGGTCAGATACGCAGTATTTT | CASSPHGGGRSDTQYF
TRBJ2-5 | TRBV7-2 | - | - | TGTGCCAGCAGCTTAGGGGCGGGAGAGACCCAGTACTTC | CASSLGAGETQYF